The next 23 T cell receptor beta chains were all read from a single sample in a study of human T cells and chemical hapten exposure. Via MiXCR, TCRdb re-called the RACE reads, giving one row per CDR3 protein. The sample lists some 360,000 distinct CDR3 sequences; approximately 5.1% were seen once. Time point reported: pre-sensitization, week 0. The treatment is: therapeutic diphenylcyclopropenone sensitization with weekly scalp DPC. This sample comprised whole blood, obtained in connection with sensitization to the hapten diphenylcyclopropenone (DPC). Receptors were obtained from a woman in her forties or fifties with alopecia areata. Some clones in this sample may be carry-over from other donors' samples.

The sample holds many counts of this clonotype. The V gene is TRBV7-2, the J gene TRBJ1-6; D might be TRBD1 (5 bases). The CDR3 is 12 amino acids. Per the germline V gene, CDR1 is SGHTA and CDR2 is FQGNSA. The ends were cut back, 7 bases at V and 10 bases at J, with 11 bases in the middle. CDR3 DNA sequence: TGTGCCAGCACTAGGGGCGACTCACCCCTCCACTTT. This encodes CASTRGDSPLHF.

This clonotype was recorded many times. The rearrangement uses TRBV7-2 and TRBJ2-4; the D gene is possibly TRBD2 (5 bases). This CDR3 has 13 residues. Per the germline V gene, CDR1 is SGHTA and CDR2 is FQGNSA. V lost 4 bases and J 8 bases, leaving 12 bases between the germline ends. CDR3 DNA: TGTGCCAGCAGCTGGACTCCGTCGGACATTCAGTACTTC. It yields the protein CASSWTPSDIQYF.

The table lists this clonotype with many counts. This chain links TRBV18 with TRBJ1-1; maybe TRBD1 (5 bases). CDR3 length equals 14 residues. V lost 4 bases and J lost 1, with 10 bases in between. CDR1 and CDR2 from the germline V gene are KGHSH and LQKENI. In DNA, the CDR3 is TGTGCCAGCTCACGGGCGGGGGAGAACACTGAAGCTTTCTTT. Residues: CASSRAGENTEAFF.

This chain uses TRBV28 with TRBJ2-3; 12 bases align to TRBD1. The V gene end was trimmed by 8 bases and the J gene end by 5 bases; junction bases not matched to a gene: 8. This CDR3 is built from 15 residues. The V gene's germline CDR1 is MDHEN and CDR2 SYDVKM. CDR3 coding DNA: TGTGCCAGCGACGCTGGGACAGGGGGCCGAGATACGCAGTATTTT. It encodes CASDAGTGGRDTQYF.

This clonotype was seen only a few times. The rearrangement uses TRBV20-1 and TRBJ2-7; D is ambiguous. V lost 0 bases and J 0 bases, leaving 9 bases between the germline ends. The CDR3 length is 14 residues. The V gene's germline CDR1 is DFQATT and CDR2 SNEGSKA (reference sequence). CDR3 residues: CSARDYGSSYEQYF. CDR3 DNA: TGCAGTGCTAGAGATTATGGTAGCTCCTACGAGCAGTACTTC.

This clonotype was seen ten or more times. The V gene is TRBV27, the J gene TRBJ2-1; D remains ambiguous. The germline CDR1 and CDR2 sequences are MNHEY and SMNVEV (reference sequence). V lost 5 bases to trimming and J lost 7 bases, with 15 bases between them. The CDR3 contains 14 residues. Written as DNA, the CDR3 is TGTGCCAGCAGTCGAGCCTCCCGGTGGAATGAGCAGTTCTTC. This sequence encodes CASSRASRWNEQFF.

This clonotype has at least ten counts. V usage is TRBV4-2 and J usage is TRBJ2-3; the match to TRBD2 covers 8 bases. There are 14 residues in the CDR3. The junction had 3 bases not matched to a gene; V was cut back by 5 bases and J by 2 bases. Germline CDR1 LGHNA, CDR2 YNFKEQ. CDR3 protein: CASSSGGVTDTQYF. The CDR3 nucleotides are TGTGCCAGCAGCTCGGGAGGGGTCACAGATACGCAGTATTTT.

This clonotype was counted many times. V and J are TRBV6-1 and TRBJ2-3, with D hard to call. The CDR3 runs to 12 residues. V was shortened by 1 base and J by 13 bases, with 12 bases between the two germline ends. CDR1 is MNHNS and CDR2 is SASEGT in the germline V gene. The CDR3 here is CASSEGSAHEYF. The CDR3 bases are TGTGCCAGCAGTGAAGGAAGTGCGCATGAGTATTTT.

This clonotype was observed many times. The chain has TRBV15 and TRBJ2-5; D call uncertain. The CDR3 contains 15 residues. Trimming left V 0 bases short and J 6 bases short, with 14 bases between. The germline CDR1 and CDR2 sequences are LNHNV and YYDKDF (reference sequence). DNA of the CDR3: TGTGCCACCAGCAGAGATCGGGCAGCCGACAAGACCCAGTACTTC. It specifies CATSRDRAADKTQYF.

This chain links TRBV30 with TRBJ2-7; 9 nucleotides match TRBD1. Germline CDR1 reads GTSNPN; CDR2 reads SVGIG (reference sequence). The CDR3 sequence is 13 residues long. J lost 3 bases, V lost 5 bases, and 5 bases had no gene match. The CDR3 protein is CAWGRDRDYEQYF. The CDR3 DNA reads TGTGCCTGGGGCCGGGACAGGGACTACGAGCAGTACTTC. Drawing the rest from reference TRBV30 and TRBJ2-7, the complete variable domain is SQTIHQWPATLVQPVGSPLSLECTVEGTSNPNLYWYRQAAGRGLQLLFYSVGIGQISSEVPQNLSASRPQDRQFILSSKKLLLSDSGFYLCAWGRDRDYEQYFGPGTRLTVT.

The CDR3 DNA sequence: TGTGCCCCGAACTACGAGCAGTACTTC. Protein product: CAPNYEQYF. The chain recombines TRBV27 with TRBJ2-7, with D unclear. This CDR3 has 9 amino acids. Trimming took off 11 bases at V and 3 bases at J, with 5 bases between the two ends. Per the germline V gene, CDR1 is MNHEY and CDR2 is SMNVEV (reference sequence).

The V and J genes are TRBV20-1 and TRBJ2-1; maybe TRBD2 (5 bases). V lost 6 bases, J lost 4 bases, and 16 bases lay in between. Germline CDR1 and CDR2: DFQATT and SNEGSKA (reference sequence). CDR3 length equals 14 residues. The CDR3 protein is CSACRPSGYNEQFF. The DNA of the CDR3 is TGCAGTGCCTGCAGACCCAGCGGATACAATGAGCAGTTCTTC.

The CDR3 DNA reads TGTGCCAGCAGCTTACTGGGAACGTCCTACAATGAGCAGTTCTTC. The encoded protein is CASSLLGTSYNEQFF. This chain connects TRBV7-2 to TRBJ2-1; D remains ambiguous. The V gene's germline CDR1 is SGHTA and CDR2 FQGNSA. Trimming stripped 2 bases from V and 1 base from J, with 9 bases between. The CDR3 is 15 amino acids.

The chain joins TRBV29-1 to TRBJ2-2; D uncertain. Trimming removed 4 bases from V and 4 bases from J, with 7 bases in between. Per germline, CDR1 SQVTM and CDR2 ANQGSEA. This CDR3 has 12 residues. The CDR3 DNA sequence: TGCAGCGTTGGGGATTTCACCGGGGAGCTGTTTTTT. Translating gives CSVGDFTGELFF.

The table lists this clonotype with a few counts. The chain couples TRBV29-1 to TRBJ1-1; D gene uncertain. Germline values: CDR1 SQVTM, CDR2 ANQGSEA. This CDR3 has 12 amino acids. V was cut by 4 bases and J by 4 bases, with 10 bases left in between. The CDR3: CSVGAVGTEAFF. The CDR3 bases are TGCAGCGTTGGAGCTGTGGGCACTGAAGCTTTCTTT.

In this sample, this clonotype turned up a few times. The chain employs TRBV5-1 and TRBJ1-4; 9 nucleotides align to TRBD1. There are 15 residues in the CDR3. Germline V gives CDR1 SGHRS, CDR2 YFSETQ. V lost 4 bases to trimming and J lost 4 bases; unmatched junction nucleotides: 5. The CDR3 DNA is TGCGCCAGCAGCGCTGACAGGGGGTTTAATGAAAAACTGTTTTTT. Encoded protein: CASSADRGFNEKLFF.

Many counts were recorded for this clonotype. The rearrangement uses TRBV6-2 or TRBV6-3 and TRBJ2-2, with 13 bases matching TRBD2. Per germline, CDR1 MNHEY and CDR2 SVGEGT. CDR3 length: 18 amino acids. With V trimmed by 5 bases and J by 3 bases, 9 bases remained unmatched. The CDR3 here is CASSPGLAGVLHTGELFF. The CDR3 region has the DNA TGTGCCAGCAGTCCAGGACTAGCGGGAGTTCTTCACACCGGGGAGCTGTTTTTT.

A few counts support this clonotype. The chain recombines TRBV28 with TRBJ2-7; D uncertain. CDR3 length: 11 residues. The V and J ends lost 5 bases and 7 bases respectively, with 9 bases between them. Germline CDR1 reads MDHEN; CDR2 reads SYDVKM. CDR3 nucleotides: TGTGCCAGCAGTAACCATCAGGAGCAGTACTTC. It is translated as CASSNHQEQYF. Full variable domain (remainder filled in from reference TRBV28 and TRBJ2-7): DVKVTQSSRYLVKRTGEKVFLECVQDMDHENMFWYRQDPGLGLRLIYFSYDVKMKEKGDIPEGYSVSREKKERFSLILESASTNQTSMYLCASSNHQEQYFGPGTRLTVT.

This chain uses TRBV13 with TRBJ1-6; maybe TRBD1 (5 bases). Germline CDR1 is PRHDT and CDR2 is FYEKMQ (reference sequence). V was trimmed by 2 bases and J by 4 bases, leaving 9 bases between them. This CDR3 comprises 15 residues. The CDR3 protein is CASSLTTDYNSPLHF. CDR3 DNA sequence: TGTGCCAGCAGCTTAACGACAGATTATAATTCACCCCTCCACTTT.

This clonotype was observed at least ten times. The chain joins TRBV28 to TRBJ2-7, with TRBD2 matching over 7 bases. This CDR3 contains 16 residues. Germline loops: CDR1 MDHEN, CDR2 SYDVKM. After removal of 1 base from V and 4 bases from J, the junction contained 10 bases not matched to a gene. This CDR3 is CASSLSLAGREYEQYF. The CDR3 region has the DNA TGTGCCAGCAGTTTATCCCTGGCAGGGAGGGAGTACGAGCAGTACTTC.

This clonotype was observed at least ten times. This rearrangement joins TRBV20-1 to TRBJ2-3; D is undetermined. The CDR3 runs to 13 residues. CDR1 is DFQATT and CDR2 is SNEGSKA in the germline V gene (reference sequence). Trimming took 5 bases from V and 6 from J, leaving 15 bases between them. CDR3 in amino acids: CSASLPTDDTQYF. The CDR3 DNA sequence: TGCAGTGCTTCCCTGCCGACGGATGATACGCAGTATTTT.

This chain uses TRBV7-6 with TRBJ2-3, with D perhaps matching TRBD1 or TRBD2 (5 bases each). Germline CDR1 is SGHVS and CDR2 is FNYEAQ. The CDR3 has 14 amino acids. Trimming stripped 7 bases from V and 0 bases from J, with 11 bases between. CDR3 DNA sequence: TGTGCCAGCACTGGGACCGCTAGCACAGATACGCAGTATTTT. It encodes CASTGTASTDTQYF.

In this sample, this clonotype turned up many times. The chain recombines TRBV5-6 with TRBJ2-2; possible D gene TRBD2, 6 bases. The CDR3 is 14 amino acids. Germline values: CDR1 SGHDT, CDR2 YYEEEE. V lost 4 bases and J lost 4, with 11 bases in between. The CDR3, as DNA: TGTGCCAGCAGCCTAGGACTACCCACCGGGGAGCTGTTTTTT. Protein: CASSLGLPTGELFF.